This T cell receptor beta chain derives from a study of Ad26.COV2.S vaccination and SARS-CoV-2 variants. V was trimmed by 5 bases and J by 9 bases, leaving 4 bases between them. Germline CDR1 is SGHAT and CDR2 is FQNNGV. The CDR3 has 10 amino acids. Sample treatment: approximately 18 received Ad26.COV2.S at low or high dose, single or two shots; five or six received placebo; per-sample allocation not given. Samples analyzed were those drawn on day 63 after the first vaccine or placebo injection. Findings and limits, study-wide: Higher spike-specific TCR breadth was found in vaccine recipients than in placebo recipients. Measurements of TCR breadth and depth may have given underestimates of the total T cell responses.

In regard to this clone: The target antigen is unknown.

TCRdb keeps only in-frame clones here, not all; method: immunoSEQ multiplex PCR. The sample yields some 240,000 clones, 87% seen once. The receptor was derived from a person between 18 and 60 years old who received the Ad26.COV2.S COVID-19 vaccine or a placebo. The chain employs TRBV11-2 and TRBJ2-2, with D unclear. Sequenced material: peripheral blood, taken in a trial of Ad26.COV2.S vaccine versus placebo. This CDR3 reads CASSIRELFF. The CDR3 nucleotides are TGTGCCAGCAGCATCAGGGAGCTGTTTTTT.